The sequence of this TCR beta chain was determined in a study of early T cells in non-severe SARS-CoV-2 infection. The overall study: It was bulk RNA from unsorted whole blood that was sequenced, and the chains were unpaired.

Individual cDNA molecules were tagged with unique molecular identifiers. Via MiXCR, TCRdb re-called the 5' RACE reads, giving one row per CDR3 protein. The sample records about 53,000 distinct CDR3 sequences, 10% to 15% being singletons. The CDR3 runs 12 residues. The V gene lost 3 bases and the J gene lost 12 bases, with 12 bases spanning the gap. Germline CDR1 LGHDT, CDR2 YNNKEL (reference sequence). Many counts were recorded for this clonotype. The antigen is not known. Overall study results and limits: Anti-spike CD8 responses were favored in VDJdb matching, and private and CD4 specificities were missed.

V usage is TRBV3-1 and J usage is TRBJ2-1; D uncertain. The receptor's source is an adult who was a healthcare worker with PCR-confirmed SARS-CoV-2 infection or an uninfected control (not recorded which). The source was whole blood, collected at baseline. The chain's CDR3 is CASSHESLGQFF. CDR3 nucleotide sequence: TGTGCCAGCAGCCATGAGTCTTTAGGGCAGTTCTTC.